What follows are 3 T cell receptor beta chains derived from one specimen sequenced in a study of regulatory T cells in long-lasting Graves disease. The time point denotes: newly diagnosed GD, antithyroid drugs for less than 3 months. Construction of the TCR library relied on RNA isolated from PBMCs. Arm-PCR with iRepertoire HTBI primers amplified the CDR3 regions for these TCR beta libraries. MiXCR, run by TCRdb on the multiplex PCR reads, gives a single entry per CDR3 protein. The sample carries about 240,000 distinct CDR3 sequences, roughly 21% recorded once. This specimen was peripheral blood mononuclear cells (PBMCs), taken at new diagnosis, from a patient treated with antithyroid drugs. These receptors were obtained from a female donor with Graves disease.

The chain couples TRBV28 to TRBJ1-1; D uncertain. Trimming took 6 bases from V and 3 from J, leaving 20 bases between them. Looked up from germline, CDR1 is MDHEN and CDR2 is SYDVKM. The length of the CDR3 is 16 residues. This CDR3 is CASSASLGLYYTEAFF. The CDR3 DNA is TGTGCCAGCAGCGCGTCGCTCGGGCTTTACTACACTGAAGCTTTCTTT.

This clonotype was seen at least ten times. CDR3 loop: CASTGAAREPQHF. Here the CDR3 DNA reads TGTGCCAGCACCGGCGCCGCTAGAGAGCCCCAGCATTTT. V gene TRBV28 combines with J gene TRBJ1-5; the D is unclear. Germline values: CDR1 MDHEN, CDR2 SYDVKM. The CDR3 contains 13 residues. Trimming took 7 bases from V and 8 from J, leaving 15 bases between them.

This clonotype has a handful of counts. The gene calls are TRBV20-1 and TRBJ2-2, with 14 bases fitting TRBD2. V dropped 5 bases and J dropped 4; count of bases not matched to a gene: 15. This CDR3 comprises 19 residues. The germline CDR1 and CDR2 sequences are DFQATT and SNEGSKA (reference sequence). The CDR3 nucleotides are TGCAGTGCTCTTTCCGGAAAGGGACTAGCGGGGGCACTCACCGGGGAGCTGTTTTTT. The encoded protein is CSALSGKGLAGALTGELFF.